This TCR beta chain was observed in a study of shared clonotypes between healthy human individuals. Data came from immunoSEQ multiplex PCR; TCRdb stores just in-frame clones and leaves some out. The profile covers 2 million or so clones, with about 95% appearing a single time and around 1.1% taken by the ten largest. The naive CD8 fraction comprised CD45RO-negative cells positively selected for CCR7 and excluded terminally differentiated effector memory CD45RA+ cells. CDR1 is PRHDT and CDR2 is FYEKMQ in the germline V gene (reference sequence). This CDR3 is 16 amino acids long. After removal of 4 bases from V and 0 bases from J, the junction contained 8 bases not matched to a gene.

The specimen was naive CD8+ T cells sorted from blood. The genes are TRBV13 and TRBJ1-1; 7 nucleotides align to TRBD1. The TCR sequence derives from a man aged 18 to 30 in good health. For the CDR3, the DNA is TGTGCCAGCAGCTCCTACAGGGGTCTCATGAACACTGAAGCTTTCTTT. Translating it yields CASSSYRGLMNTEAFF.